Each of the 24 T cell receptor beta chains below was sequenced from the same sample in a study of regulatory T cells in long-lasting Graves disease. The TCR beta library used iRepertoire HTBI primers with Arm-PCR amplification of CDR3. TCRdb itself ran the multiplex PCR reads through MiXCR, one entry per CDR3 protein. The table lists 300,000 to 400,000 distinct CDR3 sequences, 16% of them singletons. Time point: newly diagnosed GD, antithyroid drugs for less than 3 months. PBMC-derived RNA was used for the TCR library. These data were also reused for a study on T cells in Graves' hyperthyroidism and ophthalmopathy.

Here the sequenced sample was peripheral blood mononuclear cells (PBMCs), taken at new diagnosis, from a patient treated with antithyroid drugs. The source is a man in his forties or fifties with Graves disease.

In its sample, this clonotype was seen many times. The chain carries TRBV12-3 or TRBV12-4 and TRBJ1-2; no clear D gene. The CDR3 spans 14 residues. V was cut by 5 bases and J by 7 bases, with 17 bases left in between. CDR3 loop: CASSRSPRAFGYTF. In nucleotides, the CDR3 is TGTGCCAGCAGTAGGTCACCCCGGGCCTTTGGCTACACCTTC.

This clonotype was counted many times. This chain uses TRBV12-3 or TRBV12-4 with TRBJ1-1, with TRBD1 as a possible D gene (6 bases). The V and J ends lost 3 bases and 3 bases respectively, with 14 bases between them. This CDR3 has 15 residues. CDR3 bases: TGTGCCAGCAGTTTGGGGGGGGGGGCGGACACTGAAGCTTTCTTT. It codes for CASSLGGGADTEAFF.

V gene TRBV20-1 combines with J gene TRBJ1-5; D unclear. The CDR3 loop spans 13 amino acids. Trimming stripped 0 bases from V and 11 bases from J, with 14 bases between. Germline values: CDR1 DFQATT, CDR2 SNEGSKA (reference sequence). The CDR3 is CSAREDVSKSQHF. The DNA of the CDR3 is TGCAGTGCTAGAGAGGATGTTTCAAAGTCCCAGCATTTT.

The chain combines TRBV4-1 with TRBJ1-5; TRBD1 is a possible D gene (5 bases). The CDR3 sequence is 15 residues long. V shed 4 bases and J shed 4 bases, with 14 bases lying between them. CDR1 is MGHRA and CDR2 is YSYEKL in the germline V gene. CDR3 in DNA: TGCGCCAGCAGCCGAGGGGTTTTGGGGAATCAGCCCCAGCATTTT. It translates to CASSRGVLGNQPQHF.

This clonotype has ten or more counts. The chain couples TRBV20-1 to TRBJ2-1; tentatively, D is TRBD1 (5 bases). Per the germline V gene, CDR1 is DFQATT and CDR2 is SNEGSKA (reference sequence). The CDR3 length is 12 residues. The ends were cut back, 3 bases at V and 7 bases at J, with 10 bases in the middle. The CDR3 protein is CSARGPRNEQFF. The CDR3 DNA reads as TGCAGTGCTAGGGGGCCACGTAATGAGCAGTTCTTC.

V and J are TRBV30 and TRBJ2-2; no reliable D call. Per germline, CDR1 GTSNPN and CDR2 SVGIG (reference sequence). The CDR3 covers 15 residues. The V and J ends lost 1 base and 2 bases respectively, with 11 bases between them. In DNA form, the CDR3 reads TGTGCCTGGAGTGCCCTAGGTGGAAACACCGGGGAGCTGTTTTTT. This gives the protein CAWSALGGNTGELFF.

This chain links TRBV6-1 with TRBJ2-2; D gene unclear. The V gene lost 6 bases and the J gene lost 1 base, with 9 bases spanning the gap. This CDR3 comprises 14 residues. The germline CDR1 and CDR2 sequences are MNHNS and SASEGT. In DNA, the CDR3 is TGTGCCAGCAGAAAGAGAAGGAACACCGGGGAGCTGTTTTTT. Its protein product is CASRKRRNTGELFF.

This clonotype was seen at least ten times. This sequence joins TRBV20-1 and TRBJ2-3, with D uncertain. With 2 bases removed from V and 0 bases from J, the gap between germline ends came to 6 bases. This CDR3 region has 13 residues. Germline V lookup: CDR1 DFQATT, CDR2 SNEGSKA (reference sequence). The CDR3 sequence: CSARLLSTDTQYF. As DNA, the CDR3 is TGCAGTGCTAGACTCCTTAGCACAGATACGCAGTATTTT.

The sample holds one count of this clonotype. The rearrangement joins TRBV6-2 or TRBV6-3 to TRBJ2-3; TRBD2 aligns across 8 bases. Germline V lookup: CDR1 MNHEY, CDR2 SVGEGT. This CDR3 contains 14 residues. Trimming at V came to 3 bases and at J to 6 bases, leaving 5 bases not matched to a gene. The CDR3 DNA reads as TGTGCCAGCAGTTATGGACTAGCTTCGGATACGCAGTATTTT. This translates into CASSYGLASDTQYF.

This clonotype was seen at least ten times. The junction and the germline gene differ at one end; a read error may be behind it. This sequence joins TRBV5-1 and TRBJ2-3; 11 bases are a match to TRBD2. The germline V gene has CDR1 SGHRS and CDR2 YFSETQ. The CDR3 has 16 residues. The CDR3 here is CASSLAGGSDTDTQYF. The CDR3 DNA reads as TGTGCCAGCAGTTTAGCGGGAGGGTCCGACACAGATACGCAGTATTTT.

The chain is built from TRBV24-1 and TRBJ2-5, with TRBD2 matching over 9 bases. Germline V gives CDR1 KGHDR, CDR2 SFDVKD. Germline trimming cut 5 bases from V and 5 bases from J; bases unmatched to any gene: 5. The CDR3 has 14 amino acids. The CDR3 here is CATSVRGGLETQYF. CDR3 DNA: TGTGCCACCAGTGTGCGGGGGGGCTTGGAGACCCAGTACTTC.

The chain couples TRBV19 to TRBJ1-5; tentative D call: TRBD1 (5 bases). CDR3 length: 14 amino acids. Germline loops: CDR1 LNHDA, CDR2 SQIVND (reference sequence). V lost 6 bases and J 4 bases, leaving 13 bases between the germline ends. The CDR3 coding sequence is TGTGCCAGTAGCCCGGGACTTGTAAATCAGCCCCAGCATTTT. It yields the protein CASSPGLVNQPQHF.

The chain joins TRBV28 to TRBJ2-7; tentatively, D is TRBD1 or TRBD2 (5 bases each). Per germline, CDR1 MDHEN and CDR2 SYDVKM. V was pared by 6 bases and J by 3 bases, with 18 bases between. This CDR3 is built from 15 residues. The CDR3 spells CASRPTDGGYYEQYF. The CDR3 DNA is TGTGCCAGCAGACCGACAGACGGAGGATACTACGAGCAGTACTTC. Looking up the rest from reference TRBV28 and TRBJ2-7 gives the full variable domain: DVKVTQSSRYLVKRTGEKVFLECVQDMDHENMFWYRQDPGLGLRLIYFSYDVKMKEKGDIPEGYSVSREKKERFSLILESASTNQTSMYLCASRPTDGGYYEQYFGPGTRLTVT.

This clonotype turned up a few times. The rearrangement links TRBV5-1 to TRBJ2-2, with TRBD2 identical over 11 bases. With 1 base clipped from V and 4 bases from J, the junction kept 6 bases outside the gene matches. Germline lookup yields CDR1 SGHRS and CDR2 YFSETQ. CDR3 length: 17 amino acids. CDR3 DNA sequence: TGCGCCAGCAGCTTGCCCCGACTAGCGGGGCCCACCGGGGAGCTGTTTTTT. Translating gives CASSLPRLAGPTGELFF. The whole variable domain, remainder taken from reference TRBV5-1 and TRBJ2-2, is KAGVTQTPRYLIKTRGQQVTLSCSPISGHRSVSWYQQTPGQGLQFLFEYFSETQRNKGNFPGRFSGRQFSNSRSEMNVSTLELGDSALYLCASSLPRLAGPTGELFFGEGSRLTVL.

This clonotype came up many times. The chain uses TRBV11-1 and TRBJ2-1; D possibly corresponds to TRBD1 (6 bases). Germline V CDR1 and CDR2: SGHAT, FQDESV (reference sequence). The CDR3 is made up of 16 amino acids. The germline V and J ends were trimmed by 2 bases and 4 bases, with 15 bases remaining between them. DNA of the CDR3: TGTGCCAGCAGCTTACCCAGGACAGTGGATTACAATGAGCAGTTCTTC. This encodes CASSLPRTVDYNEQFF. The full variable domain, rest sourced from reference TRBV11-1 and TRBJ2-1, is EAEVAQSPRYKITEKSQAVAFWCDPISGHATLYWYRQILGQGPELLVQFQDESVVDDSQLPKDRFSAERLKGVDSTLKIQPAELGDSAMYLCASSLPRTVDYNEQFFGPGTRLTVL.

This clonotype was seen at least ten times. V gene TRBV7-2 combines with J gene TRBJ2-7; 7 positions match TRBD1. This CDR3 spans 12 amino acids. V trimming: 5 bases; J trimming: 4 bases; junction bases outside the gene matches: 2. Germline V lookup: CDR1 SGHTA, CDR2 FQGNSA. CDR3 in amino acids: CASSRDRYEQYF. The CDR3 DNA sequence: TGTGCCAGCAGCAGGGACAGATACGAGCAGTACTTC.

Only a few counts were recorded for this clonotype. The rearrangement links TRBV5-1 to TRBJ2-3, with no clear D. The CDR3 spans 14 residues. CDR1 is SGHRS and CDR2 is YFSETQ in the germline V gene. V gave up 0 bases and J gave up 2 bases, with 7 bases separating them. CDR3 loop: CASSLVQNTDTQYF. Here the CDR3 DNA reads TGCGCCAGCAGCTTGGTACAGAACACAGATACGCAGTATTTT. Drawing the rest from reference TRBV5-1 and TRBJ2-3, the complete variable domain is KAGVTQTPRYLIKTRGQQVTLSCSPISGHRSVSWYQQTPGQGLQFLFEYFSETQRNKGNFPGRFSGRQFSNSRSEMNVSTLELGDSALYLCASSLVQNTDTQYFGPGTRLTVL.

The CDR3: CASSSGPPPLHF. CDR3 nucleotide sequence: TGTGCCAGCAGCAGCGGCCCGCCACCCCTCCACTTT. The chain recombines TRBV28 with TRBJ1-6; no reliable D call. CDR3 length: 12 residues. With 6 bases removed from V and 11 bases from J, the gap between germline ends came to 11 bases. CDR1 MDHEN and CDR2 SYDVKM come from the germline V gene.

The rearrangement links TRBV30 to TRBJ1-2; maybe TRBD1 (6 bases). This CDR3 comprises 10 residues. The germline gives CDR1 GTSNPN, CDR2 SVGIG (reference sequence). V was shortened by 6 bases and J by 5 bases, with 7 bases between the two germline ends. CDR3 sequence reads: CACTGYGYTF. The CDR3 DNA is TGTGCCTGCACAGGGTATGGCTACACCTTC.

This clonotype appeared many times. The rearrangement links TRBV6-2 or TRBV6-3 to TRBJ2-1, with a weak D call TRBD1 (5 bases). Deletions cut 5 bases from V and 0 bases from J, with 8 bases between. The CDR3 loop spans 14 amino acids. The germline gives CDR1 MNHEY, CDR2 SVGEGT. The CDR3 nucleotides are TGTGCCAGCAGTCAGGGCCGCTCCTACAATGAGCAGTTCTTC. Amino acids: CASSQGRSYNEQFF.

Ten or more counts support this clonotype. The rearrangement links TRBV20-1 to TRBJ2-3; no clear D. V lost 1 base and J 5 bases, leaving 13 bases between the germline ends. Germline CDR1 DFQATT, CDR2 SNEGSKA (reference sequence). This CDR3 contains 14 residues. The CDR3 protein is CSARGAWAGDTQYF. CDR3 bases: TGCAGTGCTAGAGGAGCGTGGGCAGGAGATACGCAGTATTTT.

This clonotype was counted at least ten times. The chain uses TRBV7-8 and TRBJ2-5, with a weak D call TRBD2 (5 bases). Germline V gene lookup returns CDR1 SGHVS and CDR2 FQNEAQ. With 7 bases removed from V and 1 base from J, the gap between germline ends came to 13 bases. This CDR3 spans 14 amino acids. This chain's CDR3 is CASNVQRLQETQYF. The DNA of the CDR3 is TGTGCCAGCAACGTACAGCGGCTCCAAGAGACCCAGTACTTC.

This clonotype was found many times. The chain recombines TRBV7-9 with TRBJ2-7; 10 bases match TRBD1. Germline V lookup: CDR1 SEHNR, CDR2 FQNEAQ (reference sequence). V was pared by 6 bases and J by 3 bases, with 8 bases of the junction left unmatched. The CDR3 is made up of 15 amino acids. The CDR3 protein is CASSYTGTGDYEQYF. Here the CDR3 DNA reads TGTGCCAGCAGTTATACCGGGACAGGGGACTACGAGCAGTACTTC. Looking up the rest from reference TRBV7-9 and TRBJ2-7 gives the full variable domain: DTGVSQNPRHKITKRGQNVTFRCDPISEHNRLYWYRQTLGQGPEFLTYFQNEAQLEKSRLLSDRFSAERPKGSFSTLEIQRTEQGDSAMYLCASSYTGTGDYEQYFGPGTRLTVT.

This clonotype occurred many times. The rearrangement joins TRBV7-9 to TRBJ2-3; 7 nucleotides match TRBD2. The germline V gene has CDR1 SEHNR and CDR2 FQNEAQ (reference sequence). The CDR3 is 13 amino acids. The ends lost 3 bases at V and 4 bases at J; junction bases unmatched: 1. This chain's CDR3 is CASSFRGADTQYF. CDR3 sequence (DNA): TGTGCCAGCAGCTTTCGGGGGGCAGATACGCAGTATTTT.